Following are 22 T cell receptor beta chains from one sample sequenced in a study of identifying expanded T cells in peripheral blood. Method: immunoSEQ multiplex PCR; TCRdb's copy keeps in-frame clones and lacks some. The sample contains tens of thousands of clones, 70% to 90% of which appear only once. The sequenced material came from blood. The receptor set was obtained from a person aged 18 to 75 in good health.

V usage is TRBV30 and J usage is TRBJ2-3, with 9 bases lining up with TRBD2. The CDR3 has 14 residues. J lost 6 bases, V lost 3 bases, and 7 bases had no gene match. Per the germline V gene, CDR1 is GTSNPN and CDR2 is SVGIG (reference sequence). This CDR3 reads CAWRLAGGRDTQYF. CDR3 sequence (DNA): TGTGCCTGGAGGCTGGCGGGGGGGCGGGATACGCAGTATTTT.

This chain links TRBV6-1 with TRBJ2-1; D gene unclear. Germline V gene data show CDR1 as MNHNS and CDR2 as SASEGT. V was pared by 7 bases and J by 4 bases, with 8 bases between. The CDR3 length is 12 residues. CDR3 sequence reads: CASTDPYNEQFF. DNA for the CDR3: TGTGCCAGCACCGACCCGTACAATGAGCAGTTCTTC.

The chain uses TRBV7-9 and TRBJ1-1; tentatively, D is TRBD1 (6 bases). With 5 bases removed from V and 4 bases from J, the gap between germline ends came to 17 bases. The CDR3 has 15 amino acids. In germline, CDR1 is SEHNR, CDR2 FQNEAQ (reference sequence). DNA for the CDR3: TGTGCCAGCAGCCATACAGGGCAATCCCCCACTGAAGCTTTCTTT. It yields the protein CASSHTGQSPTEAFF.

The chain links TRBV28 to TRBJ2-7, with D possibly being TRBD1 or TRBD2 (6 bases each). Germline V gives CDR1 MDHEN, CDR2 SYDVKM. The CDR3 covers 15 residues. The V gene lost 6 bases and the J gene lost 7 bases, with 22 bases spanning the gap. CDR3 in amino acids: CASRARGGSRREQYF. The CDR3 DNA follows: TGTGCCAGCAGGGCCCGAGGGGGGTCAAGGAGGGAGCAGTACTTC.

The rearrangement uses TRBV30 and TRBJ1-5; D call uncertain. Germline V CDR1 and CDR2: GTSNPN, SVGIG (reference sequence). The CDR3 runs 13 residues. Trimming cost V 2 bases and J 5 bases, with 10 bases left between them. The DNA for the CDR3 is TGTGCCTGGAGTCGGAGCCCGGATCAGCCCCAGCATTTT. Its protein product is CAWSRSPDQPQHF. Drawing the rest from reference TRBV30 and TRBJ1-5, the complete variable domain is SQTIHQWPATLVQPVGSPLSLECTVEGTSNPNLYWYRQAAGRGLQLLFYSVGIGQISSEVPQNLSASRPQDRQFILSSKKLLLSDSGFYLCAWSRSPDQPQHFGDGTRLSIL.

There are a few counts of this clone. The genes are TRBV7-8 and TRBJ2-7, with 7 bases lining up with TRBD1. CDR3 length: 14 amino acids. In germline, CDR1 is SGHVS, CDR2 FQNEAQ. V trimming: 5 bases; J trimming: 2 bases; junction bases outside the gene matches: 6. CDR3 in DNA: TGTGCCAGCAGCCCCACGGGACAGACCTACGAGCAGTACTTC. This encodes CASSPTGQTYEQYF.

This clone has a handful of counts. The chain has TRBV6-6 and TRBJ1-6, with D maybe TRBD1 (6 bases). The CDR3 has 14 residues. Trimming left V 2 bases short and J 6 bases short, with 8 bases between. Per the germline V gene, CDR1 is MNHNY and CDR2 is SVGAGI (reference sequence). CDR3 coding DNA: TGTGCCAGCAGTTACGGGGGCCCTAATTCACCCCTCCACTTT. Its translation is CASSYGGPNSPLHF.

The chain carries TRBV6-1 and TRBJ1-1; D remains unclear. Germline CDR1 and CDR2: MNHNS and SASEGT. The CDR3 spans 16 residues. Trimming stripped 0 bases from V and 2 bases from J, with 13 bases between. CDR3 sequence (DNA): TGTGCCAGCAGTGAAGCGGGCAGCGTGAAAAACACTGAAGCTTTCTTT. Its translation is CASSEAGSVKNTEAFF.

The chain links TRBV6-5 to TRBJ1-2, with TRBD1 matching over 11 bases. This CDR3 is built from 14 residues. Trimming cost V 6 bases and J 4 bases; bases outside gene matches: 4. CDR1 and CDR2 from the germline V gene are MNHEY and SVGAGI. CDR3 nucleotide sequence: TGTGCCAGCAGCGGACAGGGGGCTTCCTATGGCTACACCTTC. The encoded protein is CASSGQGASYGYTF.

V and J are TRBV11-2 and TRBJ2-7, with 7 positions matching TRBD2. The germline CDR1 and CDR2 sequences are SGHAT and FQNNGV. Trimming cost V 0 bases and J 7 bases; bases outside gene matches: 18. This CDR3 spans 18 amino acids. CDR3 loop: CASSLDLVGGPFWREQYF. The CDR3 nucleotides read TGTGCCAGCAGCTTAGATCTGGTGGGAGGGCCCTTTTGGCGGGAGCAGTACTTC.

V usage is TRBV19 and J usage is TRBJ2-5; D is perhaps TRBD2 (5 bases). Germline V gives CDR1 LNHDA, CDR2 SQIVND (reference sequence). The CDR3 runs to 15 residues. V was trimmed by 3 bases and J by 1 base, leaving 12 bases between them. CDR3: CASSISRTAQETQYF. DNA for the CDR3: TGTGCCAGTAGTATTTCTAGGACTGCCCAAGAGACCCAGTACTTC.

This clone was detected a few times. The CDR3 spells CASSIHGGRGTEAFF. In nucleotides, the CDR3 is TGTGCCAGTAGTATACATGGTGGCAGGGGAACTGAAGCTTTCTTT. J is TRBJ1-1 and V is TRBV19, with D possibly TRBD1 on 6 matching bases. The V end lost 2 bases, the J end lost 5 bases, and 15 bases lay between the germline ends. Germline assignment: CDR1 LNHDA and CDR2 SQIVND (reference sequence). This CDR3 has 15 amino acids.

The chain joins TRBV7-2 to TRBJ2-7; 9 bases are shared with TRBD1. V lost 5 bases and J lost 0; bases outside the gene matches: 11. CDR3 length equals 17 residues. Looked up from germline, CDR1 is SGHTA and CDR2 is FQGNSA. This CDR3 reads CASSTPTGTGSSYEQYF. The CDR3 DNA is TGTGCCAGCAGCACCCCGACCGGGACAGGGTCCTCCTACGAGCAGTACTTC. The variable domain in full, completed from reference TRBV7-2 and TRBJ2-7, reads GAGVSQSPSNKVTEKGKDVELRCDPISGHTALYWYRQSLGQGLEFLIYFQGNSAPDKSGLPSDRFSAERTGGSVSTLTIQRTQQEDSAVYLCASSTPTGTGSSYEQYFGPGTRLTVT.

The CDR3 sequence: CASSSSGRIETQYF. The CDR3 DNA reads TGTGCCAGCAGCTCCAGCGGGAGAATAGAGACCCAGTACTTC. The chain recombines TRBV7-3 with TRBJ2-5; TRBD2 agrees at 8 bases. The V gene's germline CDR1 is SGHTA and CDR2 FQGTGA. After removal of 4 bases from V and 4 bases from J, the junction contained 5 bases not matched to a gene. The CDR3 has 14 amino acids.

This chain joins TRBV7-2 and TRBJ2-7; maybe TRBD2 (6 bases). V dropped 5 bases and J dropped 3 bases, with 17 bases sitting between them. The CDR3 extends over 15 amino acids. Germline CDR1 reads SGHTA; CDR2 reads FQGNSA. Here the CDR3 reads CASSQGRAGRYEQYF. In DNA, the CDR3 is TGTGCCAGCAGCCAAGGACGAGCGGGCCGCTACGAGCAGTACTTC. Looking up the rest from reference TRBV7-2 and TRBJ2-7 gives the full variable domain: GAGVSQSPSNKVTEKGKDVELRCDPISGHTALYWYRQSLGQGLEFLIYFQGNSAPDKSGLPSDRFSAERTGGSVSTLTIQRTQQEDSAVYLCASSQGRAGRYEQYFGPGTRLTVT.

The rearrangement links TRBV10-3 to TRBJ2-3; weak D call: TRBD1 (6 bases). The CDR3 spans 15 residues. V lost 4 bases, J lost 2 bases, and 13 bases lay in between. Germline loops: CDR1 ENHRY, CDR2 SYGVKD. The CDR3 sequence is CAISVGHPNTDTQYF. CDR3 coding DNA: TGTGCCATCAGTGTGGGACACCCGAACACAGATACGCAGTATTTT.

The V and J genes are TRBV7-3 and TRBJ2-2; perhaps TRBD1 as D (5 bases). The CDR3 contains 13 residues. The germline gives CDR1 SGHTA, CDR2 FQGTGA. V gave up 1 base and J gave up 6 bases, with 6 bases separating them. In DNA, the CDR3 is TGTGCCAGCAGCTTAATACAGGCCGGGGAGCTGTTTTTT. This codes for CASSLIQAGELFF.

The chain links TRBV7-8 to TRBJ2-5; 7 bases align to TRBD1. The J call may be incorrect, as the DNA end agrees better with TRBJ2-7. The V gene's germline CDR1 is SGHVS and CDR2 FQNEAQ. The CDR3 is made up of 14 amino acids. The CDR3 DNA follows: TGTGCCAGCAGCTTGGCGACAGGGTCCTACGAGCAGTACTTC. Its protein is CASSLATGSYEQYF.

The chain uses TRBV2 and TRBJ2-7; D remains unclear. Between the trimmed V and J ends, which lost 0 bases and 6 bases, there was a span of 9 bases. This CDR3 has 13 amino acids. The germline V gene has CDR1 SNHLY and CDR2 FYNNEI. CDR3 region: CASSEAAPPEQYF. The CDR3 DNA follows: TGTGCCAGCAGTGAAGCAGCTCCCCCCGAGCAGTACTTC.

J is TRBJ1-2 and V is TRBV30; a possible D gene is TRBD1 (6 bases). The germline V gene has CDR1 GTSNPN and CDR2 SVGIG (reference sequence). The CDR3 has 14 residues. Trimming removed 2 bases from V and 8 bases from J, with 18 bases in between. The CDR3 loop reads CAWSRDNLARGYTF. Here the CDR3 DNA reads TGTGCCTGGAGTCGGGACAATTTAGCAAGAGGCTACACCTTC. Full variable domain (outside the CDR3, taken from reference TRBV30 and TRBJ1-2): SQTIHQWPATLVQPVGSPLSLECTVEGTSNPNLYWYRQAAGRGLQLLFYSVGIGQISSEVPQNLSASRPQDRQFILSSKKLLLSDSGFYLCAWSRDNLARGYTFGSGTRLTVV.

The table lists this clone with a few counts. V is TRBV6-5 and J is TRBJ2-3, with 8 bases aligning to TRBD2. V gave up 10 bases and J gave up 2 bases; unmatched junction bases: 8. The CDR3 totals 14 residues. From germline, CDR1 is MNHEY and CDR2 SVGAGI. For the CDR3, the DNA is TGTGCCACCCGCGGGGGGAGGGACACAGATACGCAGTATTTT. This translates into CATRGGRDTDTQYF.

The V gene is TRBV21-1, the J gene TRBJ2-7; the D call of TRBD2 is as the table states it, not checked on the DNA. TRBV21-1 is assigned pseudogene status. The CDR3 is 17 residues long. Here the CDR3 reads CASSKEERVADFYEQYF. The CDR3 nucleotides are TGTGCCAGCAGCAAAGAGGAGAGAGTAGCAGATTTCTACGAGCAGTACTTC.